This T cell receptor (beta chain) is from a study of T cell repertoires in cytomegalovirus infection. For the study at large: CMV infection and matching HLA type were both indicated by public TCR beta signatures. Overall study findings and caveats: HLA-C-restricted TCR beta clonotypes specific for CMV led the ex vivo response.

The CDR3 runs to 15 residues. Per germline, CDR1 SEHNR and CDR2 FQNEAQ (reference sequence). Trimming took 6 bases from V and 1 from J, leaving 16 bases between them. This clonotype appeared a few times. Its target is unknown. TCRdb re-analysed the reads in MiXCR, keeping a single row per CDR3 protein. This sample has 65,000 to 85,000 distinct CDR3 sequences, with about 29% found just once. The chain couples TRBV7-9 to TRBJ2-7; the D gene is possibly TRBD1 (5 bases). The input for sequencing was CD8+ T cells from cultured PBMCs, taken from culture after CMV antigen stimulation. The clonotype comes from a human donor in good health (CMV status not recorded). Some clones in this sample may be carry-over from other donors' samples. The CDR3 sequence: CASSLLNRRSYEQYF. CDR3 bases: TGTGCCAGCAGTTTATTGAACAGGAGATCCTACGAGCAGTACTTC.